What follows is one TCR beta chain and its context. This sample stems from a study of shared clonotypes between healthy human individuals. The germline V gene encodes CDR1 SGHRS and CDR2 YFSETQ. The CDR3 runs to 14 residues. Germline trimming cut 4 bases from V and 2 bases from J; bases unmatched to any gene: 6. Over several immunoSEQ plates, each subset's genomic DNA was distributed in even portions. The method was immunoSEQ multiplex PCR; TCRdb's version includes in-frame clones alone and lacks a portion of them. The sample lists about 490,000 clones, roughly 80% occurring once. It was some 84 million PBMCs that unsorted samples used for genomic DNA.

This receptor was obtained from a woman between 35 and 50 years old in good health. Some clones in this sample may be carry-over from other donors' samples. The chain uses TRBV5-1 and TRBJ2-7; TRBD2 agrees at 7 bases. The sample was PBMCs. The CDR3, as DNA: TGCGCCAGCAGCGAGGCTAGCGGACCCTACGAGCAGTACTTC. Protein product: CASSEASGPYEQYF.